The 20 T cell receptor beta chains given below trace back to one sample, sequenced in a study of response to subunit inactivated influenza vaccine. TCRdb re-called the RT-PCR reads through MiXCR, storing one row per CDR3 protein. In the table there are about 700,000 distinct CDR3 sequences, 11% to 15% of which are singletons. The sample here was PBMCs from blood, taken approximately 15 days before vaccination. Receptors were obtained from a man in his fifties or sixties who received an inactivated influenza vaccine.

The genes are TRBV24-1 and TRBJ2-1; 13 nucleotides line up with TRBD2. Germline CDR1 is KGHDR and CDR2 is SFDVKD. CDR3 length equals 16 residues. With 3 bases clipped from V and 9 bases from J, the junction kept 7 bases outside the gene matches. CDR3 loop: CATSDPGLAGVSEQFF. The DNA of the CDR3 is TGTGCCACCAGTGATCCCGGACTAGCGGGAGTCAGTGAGCAGTTCTTC.

The table lists this clonotype with a few counts. The gene calls are TRBV2 and TRBJ2-1; 7 nucleotides line up with TRBD2. The length of the CDR3 is 14 residues. CDR1 is SNHLY, CDR2 FYNNEI, per germline. V trimming: 8 bases; J trimming: 3 bases; junction bases outside the gene matches: 7. CDR3 residues: CASSRRDYYNEQFF. As DNA, the CDR3 is TGTGCCAGCTCGAGAAGGGACTACTACAATGAGCAGTTCTTC.

This clonotype appeared a few times. The rearrangement uses TRBV6-1 and TRBJ1-2; D gene uncertain. Germline V lookup: CDR1 MNHNS, CDR2 SASEGT. This CDR3 is 15 amino acids long. Deletions cut 5 bases from V and 1 base from J, with 14 bases between. The CDR3 is CASSRSLTDNYGYTF. For the CDR3, the DNA is TGTGCCAGCAGTCGATCCCTGACCGATAACTATGGCTACACCTTC.

The chain couples TRBV20-1 to TRBJ1-6, with 8 bases matching TRBD1. Germline CDR1 DFQATT, CDR2 SNEGSKA (reference sequence). After removal of 1 base from V and 6 bases from J, the junction contained 8 bases not matched to a gene. The CDR3 length is 16 residues. CDR3 sequence (DNA): TGCAGTGCTAGAGGGAGGCAGGGGGCTGCTAATTCACCCCTCCACTTT. It specifies CSARGRQGAANSPLHF.

This rearrangement joins TRBV11-2 to TRBJ2-7; no firm D call. Germline values: CDR1 SGHAT, CDR2 FQNNGV. V was pared by 2 bases and J by 2 bases, with 7 bases between. The CDR3 extends over 13 amino acids. The CDR3 DNA sequence: TGTGCCAGCAGCTTAAGCAAGACCTACGAGCAGTACTTC. This gives the protein CASSLSKTYEQYF.

This clonotype was counted a few times. V and J are TRBV4-1 and TRBJ2-1; 8 bases match TRBD2. The CDR3 length is 18 residues. Germline V CDR1 and CDR2: MGHRA, YSYEKL. V gave up 2 bases and J gave up 3 bases; unmatched junction bases: 12. The CDR3 region is CASSQSRMRGALYNEQFF. DNA of the CDR3: TGCGCCAGCAGCCAAAGCCGTATGCGGGGGGCCCTCTACAATGAGCAGTTCTTC.

The chain links TRBV28 to TRBJ2-7; 9 positions agree with TRBD1. The V gene end was trimmed by 8 bases and the J gene end by 5 bases; junction bases not matched to a gene: 4. This CDR3 comprises 12 residues. Germline V CDR1 and CDR2: MDHEN, SYDVKM. The DNA for the CDR3 is TGTGCCAGCGGGACAGGGCGGGACGAGCAGTACTTC. It is translated as CASGTGRDEQYF.

This clonotype was counted at least ten times. This chain connects TRBV5-4 to TRBJ2-3, with TRBD2 matching 9 bases. V dropped 2 bases and J dropped 6; count of bases not matched to a gene: 4. This CDR3 comprises 14 residues. CDR1 SGHNT and CDR2 YYREEE come from the germline V gene (reference sequence). DNA for the CDR3: TGTGCCAGCAGCTTAATAGCGGGAGCCGATACGCAGTATTTT. Translating gives CASSLIAGADTQYF.

The rearrangement links TRBV7-2 to TRBJ2-5, with unresolved D. CDR1 and CDR2 from the germline V gene are SGHTA and FQGNSA. The CDR3 has 13 amino acids. Deletions cut 1 base from V and 4 bases from J, with 7 bases between. In DNA, the CDR3 is TGTGCCAGCAGCTTAGTACAGTTAGAGACCCAGTACTTC. Protein product: CASSLVQLETQYF.

This clonotype came up a few times. V is TRBV27 and J is TRBJ1-6; TRBD1 matches at 10 bases. CDR1 is MNHEY, CDR2 SMNVEV, per germline (reference sequence). CDR3 length: 16 amino acids. Trimming cost V 6 bases and J 9 bases; bases outside gene matches: 11. In DNA, the CDR3 is TGTGCCAGCAGGCGCCAGACAGGGGGCGACAGTTCACCCCTCCACTTT. Protein product: CASRRQTGGDSSPLHF.

The chain is built from TRBV2 and TRBJ2-1, with 13 bases identical to TRBD2. Germline V gives CDR1 SNHLY, CDR2 FYNNEI. V lost 5 bases to trimming and J lost 2 bases; unmatched junction nucleotides: 6. The CDR3 sequence is 17 residues long. CDR3 sequence (DNA): TGTGCCAGCAGTAAAACTAGCGGGAGGGTCCCCTACAATGAGCAGTTCTTC. This encodes CASSKTSGRVPYNEQFF.

The V call is TRBV12-3 or TRBV12-4, the J call TRBJ1-1, with a tentative D call TRBD1 (6 bases). CDR3 length: 16 amino acids. Trimming stripped 10 bases from V and 5 bases from J, with 26 bases between. The CDR3 loop reads CAIPPSGGASITEAFF. As DNA, the CDR3 is TGTGCCATCCCCCCCTCGGGGGGGGCGAGTATAACTGAAGCTTTCTTT.

The J gene is TRBJ1-5, the V gene TRBV12-3 or TRBV12-4, with a tentative D call TRBD1 (6 bases). The CDR3 is 12 residues long. V was clipped by 4 bases and J by 10 bases, with 11 bases between them. The CDR3 here is CASSSVGGPQHF. The DNA for the CDR3 is TGTGCCAGCAGTTCGGTAGGGGGTCCCCAGCATTTT.

This clonotype was recorded a few times. This chain uses TRBV12-3 or TRBV12-4 with TRBJ2-7, with D perhaps matching TRBD1 or TRBD2 (5 bases each). The germline V and J ends were trimmed by 5 bases and 0 bases, with 17 bases remaining between them. There are 16 residues in the CDR3. Here the CDR3 reads CASSPSRDASSYEQYF. CDR3 DNA sequence: TGTGCCAGCAGTCCCAGCCGGGACGCCTCCTCCTACGAGCAGTACTTC.

The V call is TRBV4-3, the J call TRBJ2-7; D not certain. Germline CDR1 and CDR2: LGHNA and YSLEER. This CDR3 spans 16 amino acids. The V gene lost 0 bases and the J gene lost 2 bases, with 14 bases spanning the gap. The CDR3 region has the DNA TGCGCCAGCAGCCAAGAGAAATGGGGTTTCCCCTACGAGCAGTACTTC. This gives the protein CASSQEKWGFPYEQYF.

This clonotype turned up a few times. The rearrangement joins TRBV20-1 to TRBJ2-7; TRBD2 matches at 14 bases. J lost 4 bases, V lost 4 bases, and 12 bases had no gene match. The CDR3 length is 17 residues. Germline values: CDR1 DFQATT, CDR2 SNEGSKA (reference sequence). The CDR3 nucleotides read TGCAGTGCTACCTCTCCTGGACTAGCGGGGGGCCTGTACGAGCAGTACTTC. Protein product: CSATSPGLAGGLYEQYF.

A word on this clonotype: The junction departs from germline at one end; a sequencing error may be responsible. This chain uses TRBV6-2 or TRBV6-3 with TRBJ2-1; 7 nucleotides agree with TRBD2. Germline V CDR1 and CDR2: MNHEY, SVGEGT. This CDR3 is built from 18 residues. The DNA of the CDR3 is TGTGCCAGCAGTAACTCGAGAAACGGGAGGAGGGACCGCGGTGAGCAGTTCTTC. Translated: CASSNSRNGRRDRGEQFF.

This clonotype appeared a few times. The V call is TRBV5-6, the J call TRBJ2-5; 8 bases map to TRBD1. Germline V gives CDR1 SGHDT, CDR2 YYEEEE. The CDR3 extends over 18 amino acids. The trim removed 0 bases at V and 7 bases at J, leaving 17 bases unmatched. This CDR3 is CASSLVQGAISYGGTQYF. The DNA of the CDR3 is TGTGCCAGCAGCTTGGTGCAGGGGGCGATCTCCTACGGTGGGACCCAGTACTTC.

This clonotype was observed a single time. CDR3 nucleotide sequence: TGTGCCAGTTCGCCTCATGCCGGGACAGGGGGCATGGGCGAGCAGTACTTC. It encodes CASSPHAGTGGMGEQYF. The V and J genes are TRBV19 and TRBJ2-7; 12 positions match TRBD1. Germline V gene lookup returns CDR1 LNHDA and CDR2 SQIVND (reference sequence). The CDR3 spans 17 residues. V lost 8 bases to trimming and J lost 6 bases; unmatched junction nucleotides: 17.

The chain uses TRBV29-1 and TRBJ1-2; the D is unclear. The CDR3 is 12 amino acids. V was trimmed by 6 bases and J by 4 bases, leaving 12 bases between them. The germline gives CDR1 SQVTM, CDR2 ANQGSEA. The CDR3 DNA follows: TGCAGCGTCCTCACACCCTCCTATGGCTACACCTTC. Protein: CSVLTPSYGYTF.